The 6 T cell receptor beta chains in this list originate from one sample, sequenced in a study of T cells in Graves' hyperthyroidism and ophthalmopathy. TCR beta CDR3 regions were amplified from RNA transcripts. During a first-round RT-PCR of the TCR CDR3, the HTBI primer set was used. In TCRdb, the multiplex PCR reads were re-called with MiXCR into one record per CDR3 protein. Counted here are roughly 640,000 distinct CDR3 sequences, around 15% occurring once; the ten biggest clones make up around 3.5%. Specimen: blood. These TCRs come from a woman in her thirties or forties with Graves' ophthalmopathy.

In its sample, this clonotype was seen many times. The V call is TRBV28, the J call TRBJ1-4; 7 positions match TRBD1. Germline V gene sequence: CDR1 MDHEN, CDR2 SYDVKM. The J segment lost 6 bases and the V segment lost 6 bases, leaving 10 bases of the junction unmatched. The CDR3 has 15 amino acids. CDR3 region: CASRKHDRADEKLFF. In DNA, the CDR3 is TGTGCCAGCAGAAAACACGACAGGGCAGATGAAAAACTGTTTTTT.

The sample holds many counts of this clonotype. The rearrangement links TRBV5-1 to TRBJ2-1, with D perhaps TRBD1 (6 bases). The germline V gene encodes CDR1 SGHRS and CDR2 YFSETQ. Trimming pared 3 bases from V and 0 bases from J, leaving 10 bases between. There are 15 residues in the CDR3. The CDR3: CASSSSRGSYNEQFF. The DNA of the CDR3 is TGCGCCAGCAGCTCTTCCAGGGGCTCCTACAATGAGCAGTTCTTC.

As DNA, the CDR3 is TGTGCCATCAGTGGGGCCGCGCCTCCGCCGGGAGCCGAGCAGTACTTC. It encodes CAISGAAPPPGAEQYF. This rearrangement joins TRBV10-3 to TRBJ2-7, with D possibly matching TRBD2 (6 bases). V lost 4 bases to trimming and J lost 6 bases, with 22 bases between them. CDR3 length: 16 amino acids. CDR1 is ENHRY, CDR2 SYGVKD, per germline.

The table lists this clonotype with many counts. The V call is TRBV3-1, the J call TRBJ1-1; D unclear. The CDR3 length is 11 residues. Trimming removed 4 bases at V and 7 bases at J, with 7 bases between. In germline, CDR1 is LGHDT, CDR2 YNNKEL (reference sequence). The CDR3 bases are TGTGCCAGCAGCCTTGACCATGAAGCTTTCTTT. Its protein is CASSLDHEAFF.

The chain carries TRBV12-3 or TRBV12-4 and TRBJ2-7; 7 nucleotides agree with TRBD1. The CDR3 is 15 residues long. Trimming at V came to 6 bases and at J to 3 bases, leaving 11 bases not matched to a gene. This CDR3 is CASSSETGSFYEQYF. The CDR3 DNA sequence: TGTGCCAGCAGCTCAGAGACAGGGTCTTTCTACGAGCAGTACTTC.

In its sample, this clonotype was seen a few times. The chain uses TRBV12-3 or TRBV12-4 and TRBJ2-5; perhaps TRBD2 as D (5 bases). Trimming shortened V by 1 base and J by 5 bases, and 11 bases separated the two germline ends. CDR3 size: 14 residues. CDR3 residues: CASSLEEGWETQYF. DNA for the CDR3: TGTGCCAGCAGTTTAGAAGAGGGTTGGGAGACCCAGTACTTC.